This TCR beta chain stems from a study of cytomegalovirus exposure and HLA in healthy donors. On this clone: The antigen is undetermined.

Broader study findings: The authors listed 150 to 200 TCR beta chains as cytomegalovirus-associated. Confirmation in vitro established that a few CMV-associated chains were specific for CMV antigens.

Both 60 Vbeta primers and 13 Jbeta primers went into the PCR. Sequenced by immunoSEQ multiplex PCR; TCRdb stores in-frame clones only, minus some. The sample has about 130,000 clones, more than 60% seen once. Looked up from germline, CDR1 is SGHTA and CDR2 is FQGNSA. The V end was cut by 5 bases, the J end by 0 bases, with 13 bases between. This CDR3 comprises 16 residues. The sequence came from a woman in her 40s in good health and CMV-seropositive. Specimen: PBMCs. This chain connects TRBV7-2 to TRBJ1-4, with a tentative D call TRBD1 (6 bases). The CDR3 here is CASSLGQSTTNEKLFF. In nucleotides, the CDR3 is TGTGCCAGCAGCCTAGGACAGTCAACAACTAATGAAAAACTGTTTTTT. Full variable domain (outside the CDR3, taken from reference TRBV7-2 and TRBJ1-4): GAGVSQSPSNKVTEKGKDVELRCDPISGHTALYWYRQSLGQGLEFLIYFQGNSAPDKSGLPSDRFSAERTGGSVSTLTIQRTQQEDSAVYLCASSLGQSTTNEKLFFGSGTQLSVL.